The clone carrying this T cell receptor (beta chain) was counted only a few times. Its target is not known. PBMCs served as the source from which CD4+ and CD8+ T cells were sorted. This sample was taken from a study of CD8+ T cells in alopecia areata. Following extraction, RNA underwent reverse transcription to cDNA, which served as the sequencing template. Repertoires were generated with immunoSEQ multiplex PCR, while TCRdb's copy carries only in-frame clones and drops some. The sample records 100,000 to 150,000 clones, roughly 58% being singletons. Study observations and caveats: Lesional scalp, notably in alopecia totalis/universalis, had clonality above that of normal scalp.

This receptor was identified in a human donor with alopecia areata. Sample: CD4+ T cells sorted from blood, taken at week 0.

The CDR3 region is CASSRVFSGANVLTF. The CDR3 DNA reads TGCGCCAGCAGCCGCGTCTTTTCTGGGGCCAACGTCCTGACTTTC. The chain carries TRBV5-1 and TRBJ2-6; no clear D gene. Germline CDR1 SGHRS, CDR2 YFSETQ. The ends were cut back, 4 bases at V and 1 base at J, with 9 bases in the middle. The CDR3 is 15 amino acids.